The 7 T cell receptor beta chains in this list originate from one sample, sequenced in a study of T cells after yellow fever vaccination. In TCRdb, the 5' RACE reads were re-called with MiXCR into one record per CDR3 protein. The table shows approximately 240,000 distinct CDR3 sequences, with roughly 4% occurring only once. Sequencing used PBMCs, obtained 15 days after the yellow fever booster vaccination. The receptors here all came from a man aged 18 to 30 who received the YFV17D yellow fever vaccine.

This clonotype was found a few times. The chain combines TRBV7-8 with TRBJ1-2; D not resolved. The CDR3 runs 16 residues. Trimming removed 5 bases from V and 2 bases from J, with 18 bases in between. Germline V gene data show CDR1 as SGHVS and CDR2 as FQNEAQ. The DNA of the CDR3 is TGTGCCAGCAGCCCAGCAGGCCAGCAATCAAACTATGGCTACACCTTC. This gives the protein CASSPAGQQSNYGYTF.

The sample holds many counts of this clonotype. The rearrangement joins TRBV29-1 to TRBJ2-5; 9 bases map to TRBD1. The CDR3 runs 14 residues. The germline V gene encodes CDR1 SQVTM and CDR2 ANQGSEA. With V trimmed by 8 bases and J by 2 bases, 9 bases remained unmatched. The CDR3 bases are TGCAGCTGCCTGGGGGGACAGGGTCAAGAGACCCAGTACTTC. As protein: CSCLGGQGQETQYF.

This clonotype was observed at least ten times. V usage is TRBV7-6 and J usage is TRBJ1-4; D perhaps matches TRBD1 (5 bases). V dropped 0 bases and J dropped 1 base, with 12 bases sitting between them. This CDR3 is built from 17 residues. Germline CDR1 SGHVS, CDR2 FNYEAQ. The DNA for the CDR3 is TGTGCCAGCAGCTTAGCCCCTCCGCAGGGAACTAATGAAAAACTGTTTTTT. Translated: CASSLAPPQGTNEKLFF.

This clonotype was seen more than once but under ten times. The CDR3 reads CAIPGHASDYGYTF. The CDR3 DNA follows: TGTGCCATTCCGGGACACGCGTCAGATTATGGCTACACCTTC. V usage is TRBV19 and J usage is TRBJ1-2; the D gene is possibly TRBD1 (6 bases). V lost 10 bases to trimming and J lost 5 bases, with 20 bases between them. In germline, CDR1 is LNHDA, CDR2 SQIVND (reference sequence). The CDR3 loop spans 14 amino acids.

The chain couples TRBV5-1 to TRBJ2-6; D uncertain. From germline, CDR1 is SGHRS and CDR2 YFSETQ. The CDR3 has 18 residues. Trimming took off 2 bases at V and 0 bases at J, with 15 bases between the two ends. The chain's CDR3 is CASSFFGKGISGANVLTF. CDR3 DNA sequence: TGCGCCAGCAGCTTTTTTGGAAAGGGAATCTCTGGGGCCAACGTCCTGACTTTC.

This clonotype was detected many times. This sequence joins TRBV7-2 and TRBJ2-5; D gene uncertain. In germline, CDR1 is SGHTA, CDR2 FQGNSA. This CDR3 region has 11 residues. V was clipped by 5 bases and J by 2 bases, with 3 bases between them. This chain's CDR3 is CASSEQETQYF. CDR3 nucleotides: TGTGCCAGCAGCGAACAAGAGACCCAGTACTTC.

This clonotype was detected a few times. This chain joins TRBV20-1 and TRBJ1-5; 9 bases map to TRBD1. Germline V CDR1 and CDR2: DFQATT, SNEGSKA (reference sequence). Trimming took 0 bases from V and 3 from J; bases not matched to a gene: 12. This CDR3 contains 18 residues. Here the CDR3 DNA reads TGCAGTGCTAGAGACCTAAGGACAGGGGAAAATTACAATCAGCCCCAGCATTTT. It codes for CSARDLRTGENYNQPQHF.